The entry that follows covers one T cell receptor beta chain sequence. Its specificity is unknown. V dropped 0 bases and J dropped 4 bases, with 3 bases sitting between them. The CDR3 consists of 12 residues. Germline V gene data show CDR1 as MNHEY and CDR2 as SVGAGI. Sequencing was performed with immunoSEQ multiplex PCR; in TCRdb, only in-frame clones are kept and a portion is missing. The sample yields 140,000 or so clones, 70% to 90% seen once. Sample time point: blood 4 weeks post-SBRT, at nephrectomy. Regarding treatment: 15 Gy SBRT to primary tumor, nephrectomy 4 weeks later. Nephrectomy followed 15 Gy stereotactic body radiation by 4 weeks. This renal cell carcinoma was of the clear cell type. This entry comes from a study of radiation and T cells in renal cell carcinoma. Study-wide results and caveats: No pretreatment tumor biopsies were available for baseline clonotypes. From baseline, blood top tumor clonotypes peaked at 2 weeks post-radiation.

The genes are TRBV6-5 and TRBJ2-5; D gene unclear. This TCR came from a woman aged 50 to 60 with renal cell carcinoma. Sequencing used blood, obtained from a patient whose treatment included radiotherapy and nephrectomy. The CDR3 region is CASSYSTETQYF. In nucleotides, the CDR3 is TGTGCCAGCAGTTACTCGACAGAGACCCAGTACTTC.